This TCR beta chain is from a study of cytomegalovirus exposure and HLA in healthy donors. V trimming: 3 bases; J trimming: 7 bases; junction bases outside the gene matches: 5. Germline V lookup: CDR1 GTSNPN, CDR2 SVGIG (reference sequence). The CDR3 sequence is 13 residues long. The PCR had 60 Vbeta and 13 Jbeta primers. Libraries were prepared by immunoSEQ multiplex PCR; TCRdb keeps only in-frame clonotypes and omits some of them. In the table there are fewer than 200,000 clones, around four fifths of which are singletons. The source is a young man in good health and CMV-seronegative. The chain employs TRBV30 and TRBJ1-5, with 8 bases matching TRBD1. Sequences were obtained from PBMCs. The CDR3 nucleotides are TGTGCCTGGAGGGACAGGGATAGGCAGCCCCAGCATTTT. The encoded protein is CAWRDRDRQPQHF. The whole variable domain, remainder taken from reference TRBV30 and TRBJ1-5, is SQTIHQWPATLVQPVGSPLSLECTVEGTSNPNLYWYRQAAGRGLQLLFYSVGIGQISSEVPQNLSASRPQDRQFILSSKKLLLSDSGFYLCAWRDRDRQPQHFGDGTRLSIL.